Shown below are 22 T cell receptor beta chains from a single sample sequenced in a study of cytomegalovirus exposure and HLA in healthy donors. Vbeta (60) and Jbeta (13) primers were used in the PCR. The data were produced by immunoSEQ multiplex PCR, yet TCRdb's version contains in-frame clones alone and is incomplete. Of 80,000 to 100,000 clones in the sample, about 68% were seen once. Material: PBMCs. These receptors were collected from a man aged 25 to 40 in good health and CMV-seropositive.

The chain couples TRBV2 to TRBJ2-5; 8 positions match TRBD1. The V segment lost 5 bases and the J segment 5 bases; nucleotides outside the gene matches: 4. The CDR3 is made up of 13 amino acids. The germline gives CDR1 SNHLY, CDR2 FYNNEI. The CDR3 here is CASSPTGVETQYF. Here the CDR3 DNA reads TGTGCCAGCAGTCCGACAGGGGTGGAGACCCAGTACTTC. Full variable domain (missing parts from reference TRBV2 and TRBJ2-5): EPEVTQTPSHQVTQMGQEVILRCVPISNHLYFYWYRQILGQKVEFLVSFYNNEISEKSEIFDDQFSVERPDGSNFTLKIRSTKLEDSAMYFCASSPTGVETQYFGPGTRLLVL.

V gene TRBV2 combines with J gene TRBJ1-5; 8 positions agree with TRBD1. Germline loops: CDR1 SNHLY, CDR2 FYNNEI. CDR3 length: 18 residues. V lost 1 base to trimming and J lost 2 bases; unmatched junction nucleotides: 10. The CDR3 loop reads CASSEGDRFFYGNQPQHF. The CDR3 nucleotides read TGTGCCAGCAGTGAAGGGGACAGGTTTTTCTATGGCAATCAGCCCCAGCATTTT.

This chain uses TRBV5-3 with TRBJ1-1; D unclear. Being an ORF, TRBV5-3 has a function that is uncertain. Deletions cut 0 bases from V and 4 bases from J, with 13 bases between. CDR3 size: 15 residues. In DNA form, the CDR3 reads TGTGCCAGAAGCTTGGTTTCAGCGGTGGGCACTGAAGCTTTCTTT. Protein product: CARSLVSAVGTEAFF.

The chain links TRBV5-1 to TRBJ2-1; TRBD2 matches at 9 bases. V gave up 4 bases and J gave up 6 bases; unmatched junction bases: 8. Germline lookup yields CDR1 SGHRS and CDR2 YFSETQ. The CDR3 has 15 amino acids. CDR3 in DNA: TGCGCCAGCAGCGGCGGGACTAGCCGGACCAATGAGCAGTTCTTC. As protein: CASSGGTSRTNEQFF.

Details on this clone: Its ends do not fully match the called genes, so a read error is possible. The V call is TRBV29-1, the J call TRBJ1-2; 7 nucleotides align to TRBD1. The CDR3 covers 16 residues. CDR1 is SQVTM, CDR2 ANQGSEA, per germline. The CDR3 protein is CSVDDRAGGLLNGYPF. The CDR3 DNA reads as TGCAGCGTAGACGACAGGGCGGGGGGACTCCTGAATGGCTACCCCTTC.

The J gene is TRBJ1-1, the V gene TRBV27, with unresolved D. V was cut by 3 bases and J by 1 base, with 6 bases left in between. Germline values: CDR1 MNHEY, CDR2 SMNVEV (reference sequence). This CDR3 comprises 13 residues. CDR3 nucleotide sequence: TGTGCCAGCAGTTTTAAGCGGAACACTGAAGCTTTCTTT. Encoded protein: CASSFKRNTEAFF.

The sample holds a few counts of this clone. The genes are TRBV7-9 and TRBJ2-7; 12 bases align to TRBD1. CDR3 length: 16 residues. J lost 2 bases, V lost 5 bases, and 7 bases had no gene match. Germline CDR1 is SEHNR and CDR2 is FQNEAQ (reference sequence). CDR3 DNA: TGTGCCAGCAGCCCCACCGGGACAGGGGGCCCCTACGAGCAGTACTTC. This sequence encodes CASSPTGTGGPYEQYF.

This sequence joins TRBV15 and TRBJ1-5; 8 bases agree with TRBD1. The ends lost 5 bases at V and 6 bases at J; junction bases unmatched: 12. Germline V gene data show CDR1 as LNHNV and CDR2 as YYDKDF (reference sequence). The CDR3 length is 16 residues. CDR3 sequence (DNA): TGTGCCACCAGCGGTCAGGACAGGGAGATACCTCAGCCCCAGCATTTT. It codes for CATSGQDREIPQPQHF.

This chain joins TRBV27 and TRBJ1-1; 8 bases are shared with TRBD1. J lost 4 bases, V lost 6 bases, and 4 bases had no gene match. Germline loops: CDR1 MNHEY, CDR2 SMNVEV (reference sequence). This CDR3 comprises 13 residues. The CDR3 reads CASSQGATTEAFF. As DNA, the CDR3 is TGTGCCAGCAGCCAGGGGGCGACCACTGAAGCTTTCTTT.

The V and J genes are TRBV15 and TRBJ2-3; TRBD2 matches at 9 bases. This CDR3 has 19 amino acids. Germline CDR1 is LNHNV and CDR2 is YYDKDF (reference sequence). V shed 0 bases, J shed 4 bases, and the junction held 14 bases outside the gene matches. The CDR3 here is CATSRDLRGAGGYSDTQYF. The CDR3, as DNA: TGTGCCACCAGCAGAGATCTCCGCGGGGCGGGGGGGTATTCAGATACGCAGTATTTT.

The chain combines TRBV28 with TRBJ1-1, with 7 positions matching TRBD1. Losses at the gene ends were 2 bases for V and 5 bases for J; bases not matched to a gene: 2. Germline assignment: CDR1 MDHEN and CDR2 SYDVKM. This CDR3 is 13 amino acids long. CDR3 sequence reads: CASSLTGETEAFF. For the CDR3, the DNA is TGTGCCAGCAGTTTAACAGGGGAGACTGAAGCTTTCTTT. Full variable domain (remainder filled in from reference TRBV28 and TRBJ1-1): DVKVTQSSRYLVKRTGEKVFLECVQDMDHENMFWYRQDPGLGLRLIYFSYDVKMKEKGDIPEGYSVSREKKERFSLILESASTNQTSMYLCASSLTGETEAFFGQGTRLTVV.

This clone was detected many times. The CDR3 loop reads CASSLDRNTEAFF. The CDR3 DNA sequence: TGTGCCAGCAGCTTGGATCGGAACACTGAAGCTTTCTTT. The chain recombines TRBV5-5 with TRBJ1-1; D gene ambiguous. The V gene lost 0 bases and the J gene lost 1 base, with 4 bases spanning the gap. Germline loops: CDR1 SGHKS, CDR2 YYEKEE (reference sequence). The CDR3 has 13 amino acids.

The V call is TRBV6-5, the J call TRBJ2-3; no clear D. CDR3 length: 14 residues. The V gene's germline CDR1 is MNHEY and CDR2 SVGAGI. V dropped 6 bases and J dropped 2 bases, with 12 bases sitting between them. This CDR3 reads CASRSDINTDTQYF. The CDR3, as DNA: TGTGCCAGCAGATCTGACATTAACACAGATACGCAGTATTTT.

This rearrangement joins TRBV9 to TRBJ1-2, with 9 nucleotides matching TRBD1. CDR1 is SGDLS, CDR2 YYNGEE, per germline. V lost 4 bases and J lost 4; bases outside the gene matches: 2. CDR3 length: 13 amino acids. CDR3 in DNA: TGTGCCAGCAGCAACAGGGGGCCCTATGGCTACACCTTC. Protein sequence: CASSNRGPYGYTF.

This clone was found once. This chain uses TRBV6-5 with TRBJ1-3; a possible D gene is TRBD1 (5 bases). V was shortened by 6 bases and J by 0 bases, with 12 bases between the two germline ends. Germline V CDR1 and CDR2: MNHEY, SVGAGI. This CDR3 has 15 residues. For the CDR3, the DNA is TGTGCCAGCAGGGCCACAGGATACTCTGGAAACACCATATATTTT. Its translation is CASRATGYSGNTIYF.

This clone was detected once. The chain joins TRBV6-6 to TRBJ1-5, with 8 bases fitting TRBD1. The CDR3 length is 14 residues. With V trimmed by 9 bases and J by 3 bases, 7 bases remained unmatched. CDR1 is MNHNY and CDR2 is SVGAGI in the germline V gene (reference sequence). The CDR3 sequence: CASVDRVNNQPQHF. The DNA for the CDR3 is TGTGCCAGTGTGGACAGGGTGAACAATCAGCCCCAGCATTTT.

This chain links TRBV18 with TRBJ2-1, with 10 positions matching TRBD2. Germline assignment: CDR1 KGHSH and CDR2 LQKENI. CDR3 length: 15 amino acids. Losses at the gene ends were 1 base for V and 5 bases for J; bases not matched to a gene: 2. The CDR3 sequence is CASSPRTSGNNEQFF. CDR3 bases: TGTGCCAGCTCACCACGCACTAGCGGGAACAATGAGCAGTTCTTC.

The chain uses TRBV7-8 and TRBJ1-1; D is unresolved. CDR3 length: 14 amino acids. Trimming took 1 base from V and 3 from J, leaving 9 bases between them. The germline CDR1 and CDR2 sequences are SGHVS and FQNEAQ. The CDR3 DNA reads as TGTGCCAGCAGCTTAGTTACAGAATACACTGAAGCTTTCTTT. Amino acids: CASSLVTEYTEAFF.

V is TRBV5-6 and J is TRBJ2-7; tentative D call: TRBD1 (5 bases). Trimming pared 3 bases from V and 7 bases from J, leaving 11 bases between. The CDR3 length is 12 residues. The germline CDR1 and CDR2 sequences are SGHDT and YYEEEE. The CDR3 sequence is CASSSPDREQYF. In nucleotides, the CDR3 is TGTGCCAGCAGCTCGCCTGACAGAGAGCAGTACTTC.

The table lists this clone with a count of one. The same CDR3 can be traced to other DNA sequences in this sample. The rearrangement uses TRBV5-1 and TRBJ1-2; D not resolved. The CDR3 loop spans 14 amino acids. V lost 0 bases, J lost 7 bases, and 13 bases lay in between. The V gene's germline CDR1 is SGHRS and CDR2 YFSETQ. The CDR3 nucleotides read TGCGCCAGCAGCTTGGATCTCCCGGGAGGTGGCTACACCTTC. Its protein product is CASSLDLPGGGYTF.

The chain recombines TRBV11-2 with TRBJ2-7; D might be TRBD2 (7 bases). The CDR3 sequence is 16 residues long. V gave up 1 base and J gave up 6 bases, with 19 bases separating them. The germline V gene has CDR1 SGHAT and CDR2 FQNNGV. The CDR3: CASSLGGGGVFREQYF. CDR3 DNA: TGTGCCAGCAGCTTAGGCGGCGGGGGCGTATTCCGCGAGCAGTACTTC.

V and J are TRBV6-1 and TRBJ2-3; tentative D call: TRBD2 (5 bases). Trimming left V 6 bases short and J 6 bases short, with 13 bases between. Per germline, CDR1 MNHNS and CDR2 SASEGT. CDR3 length: 13 residues. The CDR3 bases are TGTGCCAGCAGCGGAGGATTCTGGGATACGCAGTATTTT. Protein sequence: CASSGGFWDTQYF.